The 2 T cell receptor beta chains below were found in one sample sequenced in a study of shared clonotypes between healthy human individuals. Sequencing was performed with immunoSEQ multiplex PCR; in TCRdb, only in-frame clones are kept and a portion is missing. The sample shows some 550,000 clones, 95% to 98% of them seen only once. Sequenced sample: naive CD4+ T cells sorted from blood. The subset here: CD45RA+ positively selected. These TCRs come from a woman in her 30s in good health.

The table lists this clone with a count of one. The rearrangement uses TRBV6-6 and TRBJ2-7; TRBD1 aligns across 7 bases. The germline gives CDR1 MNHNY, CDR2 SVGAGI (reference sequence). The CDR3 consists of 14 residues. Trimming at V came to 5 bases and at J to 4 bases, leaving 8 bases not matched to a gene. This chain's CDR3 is CASSDTGTVYEQYF. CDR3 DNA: TGTGCCAGCAGTGACACCGGGACAGTATACGAGCAGTACTTC.

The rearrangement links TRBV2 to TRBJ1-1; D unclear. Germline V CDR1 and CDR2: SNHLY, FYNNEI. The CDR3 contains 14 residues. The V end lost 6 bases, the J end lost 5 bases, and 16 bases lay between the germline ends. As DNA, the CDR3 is TGTGCCAGCAGGATTGCAAGAATGGGGACTGAAGCTTTCTTT. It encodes CASRIARMGTEAFF.